This record covers a single T cell receptor (beta chain). This sample stems from a study of blood T cell repertoires in COVID-19. Study information: The United States, Italy and Spain supplied acute and convalescent COVID-19 samples. PBMCs, B-cell-depleted T cells, or T cells were the source of the cDNA or gDNA that made up the material.

V gave up 6 bases and J gave up 3 bases, with 12 bases separating them. The CDR3 spans 14 residues. Germline V gene data show CDR1 as LGHDT and CDR2 as YNNKEL (reference sequence). Original handling: Amplification from reference gene primers served as the basis for estimated nucleated cell counts. Clones were read by immunoSEQ multiplex PCR, and TCRdb kept only the in-frame ones, dropping some. The DNA was the basis for D and trimming; V, J and clone size are from that table. This sample has approximately 92,000 clones, with 86% found just once. Sequenced sample: peripheral blood. This sequence was found in a woman in her sixties or seventies in a cohort sampled during active or convalescent COVID-19. This sequence joins TRBV3-1 (or the pseudogene TRBV3-2) and TRBJ2-1, with D maybe TRBD1 (5 bases). CDR3 nucleotide sequence: TGTGCCAGCAGTCCAGGGCTTCACTACAATGAGCAGTTCTTC. Amino acid sequence: CASSPGLHYNEQFF.